This T cell receptor beta chain came from a study of PD-L1 blockade in urothelial cancer. Whole-study context: Researchers looked at the blood 3 weeks (second dose) and 6 weeks after treatment began.

Only in-frame clones appear in the TCRdb table, and some are missing; sequencing was by immunoSEQ multiplex PCR. The data hold approximately 72,000 clones, with around 87% observed a single time. Time point defined: pretreatment peripheral blood. Each patient supplied 1 to 8 pretreatment and on-treatment samples. After removal of 7 bases from V and 2 bases from J, the junction contained 6 bases not matched to a gene. The CDR3 length is 14 residues. In germline, CDR1 is MNHEY, CDR2 SMNVEV (reference sequence). Specimen: PBMCs, collected around atezolizumab (anti-PD-L1) treatment. This TCR came from a man in his sixties with urothelial cancer. This rearrangement joins TRBV27 to TRBJ2-5, with TRBD1 matching over 8 bases. CDR3: CASKSRGRQETQYF. The CDR3 DNA sequence: TGTGCCAGCAAATCCAGGGGGCGGCAAGAGACCCAGTACTTC.